This T cell receptor beta chain was sequenced during a study of T cell responses to AZD1222 COVID-19 vaccine. The germline V gene encodes CDR1 LGHNT and CDR2 FRNRAP. This CDR3 contains 16 residues. The germline V and J ends were trimmed by 6 bases and 6 bases, with 21 bases remaining between them. Remarks on this clone: Its matching antigen is unknown.

Study-wide results and caveats: Repertoires in all cases were sampled only once the peak T cell response had passed. White British people made up most donors, females outnumbered males, and clonal diversity was possibly underestimated. Per reports, nearly half of all spike-specific TCRs target regions that are unmutated in variants. Rises in breadth and depth of Spike-specific TCRs came after two AZD1222 doses.

The protocol was immunoSEQ multiplex PCR, while the TCRdb copy is restricted to in-frame clones and leaves out a portion. The repertoire has about 170,000 clones, about 92% of them found once; the top ten carry around 4.3%. The receptor was derived from an adult in good health. The chain joins TRBV12-5 to TRBJ1-5, with a tentative D call TRBD1 (6 bases). The material was peripheral blood, obtained on day 0 of AZD1222 vaccination. In DNA form, the CDR3 reads TGTGCTAGTGGCCCACCCGGGGGCAGGGGAGGTCAGCCCCAGCATTTT. It specifies CASGPPGGRGGQPQHF.